Below, one T cell receptor beta chain is given with its context. Its antigen is undetermined. The data are from a study of cytomegalovirus exposure and HLA in healthy donors. For the study at large: The roughly 110 validation repertoires were produced on the same platform as the approximately 670 repertoires of the first cohort. This was reported in a later analysis. Findings and caveats of the study: Overall, roughly 170 TCR beta chains were annotated as cytomegalovirus-associated. Reported performance of the classifier showed diagnosis of cytomegalovirus status with high specificity and sensitivity. According to a later analysis, TCR clusters from the first cohort tended to co-occur in the 100 to 150 validation repertoires.

Germline CDR1 is MDHEN and CDR2 is SYDVKM. The CDR3 totals 14 residues. V was clipped by 3 bases and J by 4 bases, with 13 bases between them. Sequencing was performed with immunoSEQ multiplex PCR; in TCRdb, only in-frame clones are kept and a portion is missing. Of approximately 58,000 clones in the sample, 85% to 95% were seen once. The rearrangement joins TRBV28 to TRBJ2-7; D might be TRBD1 (6 bases). Material: PBMCs. This clonotype originated in a man between 18 and 29 years old in good health and CMV-seronegative. The CDR3 protein is CASSLMQGLYEQYF. CDR3 nucleotides: TGTGCCAGCAGTTTGATGCAGGGGCTTTACGAGCAGTACTTC. The complete variable domain, with remaining parts taken from reference TRBV28 and TRBJ2-7, reads DVKVTQSSRYLVKRTGEKVFLECVQDMDHENMFWYRQDPGLGLRLIYFSYDVKMKEKGDIPEGYSVSREKKERFSLILESASTNQTSMYLCASSLMQGLYEQYFGPGTRLTVT.